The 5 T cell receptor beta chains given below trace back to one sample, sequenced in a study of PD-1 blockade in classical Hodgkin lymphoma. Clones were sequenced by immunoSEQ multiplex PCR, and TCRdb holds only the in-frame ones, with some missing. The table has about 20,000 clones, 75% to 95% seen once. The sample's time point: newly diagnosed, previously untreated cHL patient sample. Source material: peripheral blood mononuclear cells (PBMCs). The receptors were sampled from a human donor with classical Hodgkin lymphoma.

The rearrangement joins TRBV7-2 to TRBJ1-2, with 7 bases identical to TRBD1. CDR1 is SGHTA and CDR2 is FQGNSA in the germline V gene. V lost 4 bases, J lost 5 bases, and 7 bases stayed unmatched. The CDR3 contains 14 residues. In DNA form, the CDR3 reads TGTGCCAGCAGCTCGGTACAGGGGTGGTATGGCTACACCTTC. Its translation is CASSSVQGWYGYTF.

The CDR3 loop reads CASSVASVNEQFF. The CDR3 DNA follows: TGTGCCAGCAGTGTAGCTAGCGTGAATGAGCAGTTCTTC. This sequence joins TRBV2 and TRBJ2-1, with D tentatively TRBD2 (6 bases). The germline V and J ends were trimmed by 4 bases and 7 bases, with 11 bases remaining between them. This CDR3 contains 13 residues. Germline loops: CDR1 SNHLY, CDR2 FYNNEI. Using reference TRBV2 and TRBJ2-1 for the parts outside the CDR3, the full variable domain is EPEVTQTPSHQVTQMGQEVILRCVPISNHLYFYWYRQILGQKVEFLVSFYNNEISEKSEIFDDQFSVERPDGSNFTLKIRSTKLEDSAMYFCASSVASVNEQFFGPGTRLTVL.

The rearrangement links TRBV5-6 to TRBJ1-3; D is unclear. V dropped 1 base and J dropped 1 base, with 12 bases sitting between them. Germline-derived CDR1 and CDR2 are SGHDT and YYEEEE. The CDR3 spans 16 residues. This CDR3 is CASSLSVGSSGNTIYF. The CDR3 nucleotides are TGTGCCAGCAGCTTGTCTGTGGGGTCGTCTGGAAACACCATATATTTT.

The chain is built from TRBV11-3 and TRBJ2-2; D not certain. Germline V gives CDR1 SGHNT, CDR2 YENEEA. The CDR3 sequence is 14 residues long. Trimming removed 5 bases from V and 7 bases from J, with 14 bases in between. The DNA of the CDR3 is TGTGCCAGCAGCCCCTCGCCCCGTGGCGGGGAGCTGTTTTTT. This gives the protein CASSPSPRGGELFF.

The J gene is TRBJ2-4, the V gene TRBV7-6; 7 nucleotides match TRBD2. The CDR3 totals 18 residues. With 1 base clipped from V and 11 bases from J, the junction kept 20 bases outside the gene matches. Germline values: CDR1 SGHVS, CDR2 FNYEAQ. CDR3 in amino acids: CASSLVAGRSGAFTVQYF. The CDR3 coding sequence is TGTGCCAGCAGCTTAGTAGCGGGTCGAAGCGGTGCTTTTACGGTTCAGTACTTC.